Listed below are T cell receptor beta chains from one sample, sequenced in a study of blood T cell repertoires in COVID-19. Only in-frame clones appear in the TCRdb table, and some are missing; sequencing was by immunoSEQ multiplex PCR. Of approximately 280,000 clones in the sample, around 83% were seen once. The source material was PBMCs or T cells enriched from blood (not recorded which). All receptors come from a man aged 35 to 55 who had been exposed to COVID-19. Both conserved end residues are part of each CDR3. A D gene is named only where the DNA matches it firmly. Expanded clones are given a class, and other clones once, few, many or no size at all.

CDR3aa: CASSYLPARGPGNF
CDR3nt: TGTGCCAGCAGTTATCTACCTGCCCGCGGCCCCGGGAACTTC
j_gene: TRBJ2-7
d_gene: .
v_gene: TRBV6-2/TRBV6-3
abundance: .

CDR3aa: CASMMSDEKLFF
CDR3nt: TGTGCCAGCATGATGAGCGATGAAAAACTGTTTTTT
j_gene: TRBJ1-4
d_gene: .
v_gene: TRBV18
abundance: .

CDR3aa: CASSLAAGGFTDTQYF
CDR3nt: TGCGCCAGCAGCTTGGCAGCGGGAGGTTTTACAGATACGCAGTATTTT
j_gene: TRBJ2-3
d_gene: TRBD2
v_gene: TRBV5-1
abundance: once

CDR3aa: CASRPTGTSGTYEQYF
CDR3nt: TGTGCCAGTAGGCCAACCGGGACTAGCGGAACCTACGAGCAGTACTTC
j_gene: TRBJ2-7
d_gene: TRBD2
v_gene: TRBV19
abundance: .

CDR3aa: CASSQAYPNEQYF
CDR3nt: TGTGCCAGCAGCCAAGCTTACCCTAACGAGCAGTACTTC
j_gene: TRBJ2-7
d_gene: .
v_gene: TRBV3-1/TRBV3-2
abundance: few

CDR3aa: CASSPRTGSDTQYF
CDR3nt: TGTGCCAGCAGCCCCCGGACAGGCTCAGATACGCAGTATTTT
j_gene: TRBJ2-3
d_gene: TRBD1
v_gene: TRBV5-6
abundance: .

CDR3aa: CASSEGAQETQYF
CDR3nt: TGTGCCAGTAGTGAGGGGGCTCAAGAGACCCAGTACTTC
j_gene: TRBJ2-5
d_gene: TRBD1
v_gene: TRBV19
abundance: .

CDR3aa: CASSQLTENYGYTF
CDR3nt: TGTGCCAGCAGCCAACTGACAGAGAACTATGGCTACACCTTC
j_gene: TRBJ1-2
d_gene: .
v_gene: TRBV3-1/TRBV3-2
abundance: .

CDR3aa: CASSPYKGVWTEAFF
CDR3nt: TGTGCCAGCTCACCATATAAGGGGGTTTGGACTGAAGCTTTCTTT
j_gene: TRBJ1-1
d_gene: .
v_gene: TRBV18
abundance: .

CDR3aa: CATSPSEAGGSFEQYF
CDR3nt: TGTGCCACCAGTCCATCCGAAGCGGGAGGGTCCTTCGAGCAGTACTTC
j_gene: TRBJ2-7
d_gene: TRBD2
v_gene: TRBV24-1
abundance: .

CDR3aa: CASSLLAADNEQFF
CDR3nt: TGTGCCAGCAGCCTACTAGCGGCTGACAATGAGCAGTTCTTC
j_gene: TRBJ2-1
d_gene: TRBD2
v_gene: TRBV14
abundance: .

CDR3aa: CASSLVGYTEAFF
CDR3nt: TGTGCCAGCAGCTTAGTCGGGTACACTGAAGCTTTCTTT
j_gene: TRBJ1-1
d_gene: .
v_gene: TRBV13
abundance: .

CDR3aa: CASSTQASSYEQYF
CDR3nt: TGTGCCAGCAGTACCCAGGCCAGCTCCTACGAGCAGTACTTC
j_gene: TRBJ2-7
d_gene: .
v_gene: TRBV27
abundance: .

CDR3aa: CASSAGTGTSPLHF
CDR3nt: TGTGCCAGCAGCGCCGGGACAGGGACTTCACCCCTCCACTTT
j_gene: TRBJ1-6
d_gene: TRBD1
v_gene: TRBV2
abundance: .

CDR3aa: CASSQEAGANTGELFF
CDR3nt: TGCGCCAGCAGCCAAGAAGCGGGAGCGAACACCGGGGAGCTGTTTTTT
j_gene: TRBJ2-2
d_gene: TRBD2
v_gene: TRBV4-1
abundance: many

CDR3aa: CATSSEGTGELFF
CDR3nt: TGTGCCACCTCTTCGGAGGGCACCGGGGAGCTGTTTTTT
j_gene: TRBJ2-2
d_gene: .
v_gene: TRBV24-1
abundance: .

CDR3aa: CASSEYLGARGSGNTIYF
CDR3nt: TGTGCCAGCAGTGAATATTTGGGGGCCAGGGGAAGTGGAAACACCATATATTTT
j_gene: TRBJ1-3
d_gene: .
v_gene: TRBV25-1
abundance: .

CDR3aa: CASSATGGSGRWYHEQFF
CDR3nt: TGTGCCAGCAGCGCTACCGGAGGTAGCGGGAGATGGTACCATGAGCAGTTCTTC
j_gene: TRBJ2-1
d_gene: TRBD2
v_gene: TRBV5-6
abundance: .

CDR3aa: CASSSQDEQFF
CDR3nt: TGTGCCAGCAGCTCGCAGGATGAGCAGTTCTTC
j_gene: TRBJ2-1
d_gene: .
v_gene: TRBV11-3
abundance: .

CDR3aa: CASSKLTGALISGANVLTF
CDR3nt: TGTGCCAGTAGTAAGTTAACAGGGGCCCTAATCTCTGGGGCCAACGTCCTGACTTTC
j_gene: TRBJ2-6
d_gene: TRBD1
v_gene: TRBV19
abundance: .

CDR3aa: CASSPGLAGGPEETQYF
CDR3nt: TGTGCCAGCAGCCCCGGACTAGCGGGAGGGCCGGAAGAGACCCAGTACTTC
j_gene: TRBJ2-5
d_gene: TRBD2
v_gene: TRBV11-2
abundance: .

CDR3aa: CASSFTSDSYNEQFF
CDR3nt: TGTGCCAGCAGCTTTACTAGCGATAGCTACAATGAGCAGTTCTTC
j_gene: TRBJ2-1
d_gene: TRBD2
v_gene: TRBV7-2
abundance: .

CDR3aa: CASSFRGGDTEAFF
CDR3nt: TGTGCCAGCAGCTTTCGGGGAGGGGACACTGAAGCTTTCTTT
j_gene: TRBJ1-1
d_gene: .
v_gene: TRBV7-6
abundance: .

CDR3aa: CSVPLAGESTDTQYF
CDR3nt: TGCAGCGTTCCACTAGCGGGAGAATCAACAGATACGCAGTATTTT
j_gene: TRBJ2-3
d_gene: TRBD2
v_gene: TRBV29-1
abundance: few

CDR3aa: CASSAQTENYGYTF
CDR3nt: TGCGCCAGCAGCGCACAAACAGAGAACTATGGCTACACCTTC
j_gene: TRBJ1-2
d_gene: .
v_gene: TRBV5-1
abundance: .

CDR3aa: CASSYRTGEDGYTF
CDR3nt: TGCGCCAGCAGCTACCGGACAGGGGAAGATGGCTACACCTTC
j_gene: TRBJ1-2
d_gene: TRBD1
v_gene: TRBV5-1
abundance: .

CDR3aa: CAWSAPGTSGNTIYF
CDR3nt: TGTGCCTGGAGTGCCCCCGGGACATCGGGAAACACCATATATTTT
j_gene: TRBJ1-3
d_gene: .
v_gene: TRBV30
abundance: .

CDR3aa: CASRNTGYTEAFF
CDR3nt: TGTGCCAGCAGGAACACAGGGTACACTGAAGCTTTCTTT
j_gene: TRBJ1-1
d_gene: .
v_gene: TRBV12-3/TRBV12-4
abundance: .

CDR3aa: CASSTGTGIDGYTF
CDR3nt: TGCGCCAGCAGCACCGGGACAGGGATTGATGGCTACACCTTC
j_gene: TRBJ1-2
d_gene: TRBD1
v_gene: TRBV5-1
abundance: .

CDR3aa: CASSPQPGWDFYGYTF
CDR3nt: TGTGCCAGCAGCCCACAACCGGGTTGGGACTTCTATGGCTACACCTTC
j_gene: TRBJ1-2
d_gene: .
v_gene: TRBV7-2
abundance: .

CDR3aa: CASSEPGLAVETQYF
CDR3nt: TGTGCCAGCAGTGAACCGGGACTAGCGGTAGAGACCCAGTACTTC
j_gene: TRBJ2-5
d_gene: TRBD2
v_gene: TRBV6-1
abundance: .

CDR3aa: CASSLGGETYLPSYEQYF
CDR3nt: TGTGCCAGCAGCTTAGGGGGCGAGACCTACCTACCCTCCTACGAGCAGTACTTC
j_gene: TRBJ2-7
d_gene: .
v_gene: TRBV11-2
abundance: .

CDR3aa: CASRTGLSTEAFF
CDR3nt: TGTGCCAGTAGGACAGGGTTAAGCACTGAAGCTTTCTTT
j_gene: TRBJ1-1
d_gene: TRBD1
v_gene: TRBV19
abundance: .

CDR3aa: CASSFQADSSYNEQFF
CDR3nt: TGTGCCAGCAGCTTCCAAGCGGATAGCTCCTACAATGAGCAGTTCTTC
j_gene: TRBJ2-1
d_gene: .
v_gene: TRBV5-5
abundance: few

CDR3aa: CASSVITGGAMGSNQPQHF
CDR3nt: TGTGCCAGCAGCGTGATCACAGGTGGAGCGATGGGTAGCAATCAGCCCCAGCATTTT
j_gene: TRBJ1-5
d_gene: .
v_gene: TRBV5-8
abundance: .

CDR3aa: CASRPAPSGGYGNTIYF
CDR3nt: TGTGCCAGCAGACCTGCCCCGAGCGGGGGCTATGGAAACACCATATATTTT
j_gene: TRBJ1-3
d_gene: .
v_gene: TRBV5-8
abundance: few

CDR3aa: CASSESGNGGYTF
CDR3nt: TGTGCCAGCAGTGAATCAGGGAATGGTGGCTACACCTTC
j_gene: TRBJ1-2
d_gene: .
v_gene: TRBV2
abundance: .

CDR3aa: CASSDQLSGREGLTEQFF
CDR3nt: TGTGCCAGCAGTGACCAGTTATCAGGGCGGGAGGGCCTCACTGAGCAGTTCTTC
j_gene: TRBJ2-1
d_gene: TRBD2
v_gene: TRBV25-1
abundance: .

CDR3aa: CASSLPRNTEAFF
CDR3nt: TGTGCCAGCAGTCTACCTAGGAACACTGAAGCTTTCTTT
j_gene: TRBJ1-1
d_gene: .
v_gene: TRBV6-5
abundance: once

CDR3aa: CASSQDRGLAGNIQYF
CDR3nt: TGTGCCAGCAGCCAAGATAGGGGACTAGCGGGAAACATTCAGTACTTC
j_gene: TRBJ2-4
d_gene: TRBD2
v_gene: TRBV4-2
abundance: .

CDR3aa: CASSPGHPGYNEQFF
CDR3nt: TGTGCCAGCAGCCCAGGACATCCTGGGTACAATGAGCAGTTCTTC
j_gene: TRBJ2-1
d_gene: .
v_gene: TRBV11-1
abundance: few

CDR3aa: CASSLLNNEQFF
CDR3nt: TGTGCCAGCAGCCTCTTAAACAATGAGCAGTTCTTC
j_gene: TRBJ2-1
d_gene: .
v_gene: TRBV3-1/TRBV3-2
abundance: few

CDR3aa: CATLQGYSYEQYF
CDR3nt: TGTGCCACACTACAGGGGTACTCCTACGAGCAGTACTTC
j_gene: TRBJ2-7
d_gene: TRBD1
v_gene: TRBV10-3
abundance: .

CDR3aa: CASSPGGDADTQYF
CDR3nt: TGTGCCAGCAGCCCGGGGGGAGATGCCGATACGCAGTATTTT
j_gene: TRBJ2-3
d_gene: TRBD2
v_gene: TRBV7-9
abundance: .

CDR3aa: CASSLAGRDGGYTF
CDR3nt: TGCGCCAGCAGCTTGGCGGGCAGGGATGGTGGCTACACCTTC
j_gene: TRBJ1-2
d_gene: .
v_gene: TRBV5-1
abundance: .

CDR3aa: CASSLADRELIYGYTF
CDR3nt: TGTGCCAGCAGCTTAGCGGACCGGGAATTAATCTATGGCTACACCTTC
j_gene: TRBJ1-2
d_gene: .
v_gene: TRBV7-9
abundance: .

CDR3aa: CASSIARIGQKNIQYF
CDR3nt: TGTGCCAGTAGTATAGCCAGGATCGGCCAAAAAAACATTCAGTACTTC
j_gene: TRBJ2-4
d_gene: .
v_gene: TRBV19
abundance: .

CDR3aa: CASRWGLAGAGGELFF
CDR3nt: TGTGCCAGCCGTTGGGGGCTAGCGGGAGCAGGCGGGGAGCTGTTTTTT
j_gene: TRBJ2-2
d_gene: TRBD2
v_gene: TRBV2
abundance: once

CDR3aa: CASTYFGANVLTF
CDR3nt: TGTGCCAGCACCTACTTTGGGGCCAACGTCCTGACTTTC
j_gene: TRBJ2-6
d_gene: .
v_gene: TRBV5-4
abundance: .

CDR3aa: CASTQQPVYTGELFF
CDR3nt: TGTGCCAGCACCCAACAGCCTGTGTACACCGGGGAGCTGTTTTTT
j_gene: TRBJ2-2
d_gene: .
v_gene: TRBV27
abundance: .

CDR3aa: CATATGSEDTF
CDR3nt: TGTGCCACCGCGACAGGGTCAGAGGACACCTTC
j_gene: TRBJ1-2
d_gene: TRBD1
v_gene: TRBV12-3/TRBV12-4
abundance: .

CDR3aa: CASSPGGTGNTIYF
CDR3nt: TGTGCCAGCAGCCCGGGAGGGACTGGAAACACCATATATTTT
j_gene: TRBJ1-3
d_gene: .
v_gene: TRBV7-8
abundance: .

CDR3aa: CASSYQGQPQHF
CDR3nt: TGTGCCAGCAGTTACCAGGGTCAGCCCCAGCATTTT
j_gene: TRBJ1-5
d_gene: .
v_gene: TRBV6-5
abundance: .

CDR3aa: CATQGAAYEQYF
CDR3nt: TGTGCCACCCAGGGGGCGGCCTACGAGCAGTACTTC
j_gene: TRBJ2-7
d_gene: TRBD1
v_gene: TRBV24-1
abundance: once